The sequence of this T cell receptor beta chain was determined in a study of blood T cell repertoires in COVID-19. In the authors' workflow: Quantification of nucleated cells was approximated via reference gene primer amplification. Sequencing used immunoSEQ multiplex PCR; TCRdb keeps in-frame clones, though not all of them. Clonal size and the V and J genes are those of that table, whereas D and trimming came from the DNA. The table shows some 150,000 clones, with 85% occurring only once. Germline CDR1 and CDR2: KGHSH and LQKENI. The V segment lost 6 bases and the J segment 7 bases; nucleotides outside the gene matches: 6. This CDR3 is 14 amino acids long. In its sample, this clone was seen a few times.

This clonotype was obtained from a human donor with acute or convalescent COVID-19. The donor label of this sample is uncertain. The specimen sequenced was peripheral blood. The chain employs TRBV18 and TRBJ2-7, with 13 bases aligning to TRBD2. DNA of the CDR3: TGTGCCAGCTCCCGGGGACTAGCGGGAAGTGAGCAGTACGTC. This encodes CASSRGLAGSEQYV.